This TCR beta chain comes out of a study of cytotoxic CD8 clonotypes in ibrutinib-treated CLL. Study overall: Complete response was seen in 2 patients and partial in approximately 24; about twelve progressed and roughly 14 stayed remitted after a median around 68 months. Productive templates averaged 255,043 per sample, and productive rearrangements 90,000 to 100,000. Study-wide points: There were differences in sampling times between sustained-remission and progressing patients.

Notes on this clone: Its antigen is unknown.

About 2 micrograms of genomic DNA, which was extracted from cryopreserved PBMCs, served as the material used for the TCR beta libraries. Assay: immunoSEQ multiplex PCR; the TCRdb copy retains only in-frame clones and omits some. Among approximately 190,000 clones listed, about four fifths were seen once. Sequenced here: PBMCs, sampled after 12 months of ibrutinib treatment. This clonotype originated in a human donor with chronic lymphocytic leukemia.

The CDR3 sequence is CASRESSGGIGELFF. CDR3 DNA sequence: TGTGCCAGCAGGGAATCTAGCGGGGGGATCGGGGAGCTGTTTTTT. V gene TRBV2 combines with J gene TRBJ2-2, with 11 bases matching TRBD2. V dropped 6 bases and J dropped 7; count of bases not matched to a gene: 7. The CDR3 is 15 amino acids. Germline-derived CDR1 and CDR2 are SNHLY and FYNNEI.